This entry concerns a single TCR beta chain. Deletions cut 6 bases from V and 3 bases from J, with 11 bases between. Germline CDR1 MNHEY, CDR2 SVGAGI. The CDR3 is made up of 13 amino acids. Source study methods: Amplifying reference gene primers gave estimates of nucleated cell counts. Measured with immunoSEQ multiplex PCR; TCRdb has only the in-frame clones, and not every one. V, J and clone size derive from that table, while D and trimming were established from the DNA sequence. The table shows over 25,000 clones, with approximately 93% occurring only once. The entry originates in a study of blood T cell repertoires in COVID-19. Study-level information: COVID-19 samples from acute and convalescent phases originated in the United States, Italy and Spain. Sources were T cells, B-cell-depleted T cells, or PBMCs; the material itself was cDNA or gDNA.

The chain combines TRBV6-5 with TRBJ1-1, with D unresolved. The material sequenced was peripheral blood. The source is a man in his fifties or sixties with acute or convalescent COVID-19. CDR3 sequence (DNA): TGTGCCAGCAGCAATCACTTGGACACTGAAGCTTTCTTT. It encodes CASSNHLDTEAFF.